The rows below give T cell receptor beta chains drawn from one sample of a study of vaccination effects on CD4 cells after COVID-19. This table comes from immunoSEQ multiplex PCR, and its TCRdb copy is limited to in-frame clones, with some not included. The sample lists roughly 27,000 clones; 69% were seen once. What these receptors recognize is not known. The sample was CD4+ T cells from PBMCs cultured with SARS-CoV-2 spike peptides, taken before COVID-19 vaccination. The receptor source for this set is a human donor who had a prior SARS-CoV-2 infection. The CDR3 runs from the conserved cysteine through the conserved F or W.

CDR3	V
CASSWGTSGGEDTQYF	TRBV5-1
CASSVYSGTRTDTQYF	TRBV19
CASSQHGTAGNTIYF	TRBV3-1/TRBV3-2
CASSPWARVTEAFF	TRBV6-2/TRBV6-3
CASRPPGLAGLETQYF	TRBV10-2
CASSPGQGREKLFF	TRBV11-3
CASSRDGGPNEQFF	TRBV6-5
CASSRLSGEIYGYTF	TRBV18
CASKRQGNQPQHF	TRBV12-3/TRBV12-4
CASSPLPVEGQPQHF	TRBV18
CASSTGGTNEKLFF	TRBV5-1
CSASGTSGRANQETQYF	TRBV20-1
CATSSAWRKEGQVDTQYF	TRBV15
CASSYSYRATNTEAFF	TRBV5-1
CASSLPGPQETQYF	TRBV18
CASSFAGNDASPLHF	TRBV5-1
CASSPDWGGHSYNEQFF	TRBV3-1/TRBV3-2
CASSSGLNYGYTF	TRBV5-1
CASSARQGHLINSPLHF	TRBV19
CAISEAIPQLLRGSPRTQYF	TRBV10-3
CAWERGPLSSYNEQFF	TRBV30
CASSPASGVVMGGELFF	TRBV28